These 27 T cell receptor beta chains were all obtained from the same sample, sequenced in a study of T cell clonality in common variable immunodeficiency. Clones were sequenced by immunoSEQ multiplex PCR, and TCRdb holds only the in-frame ones, with some missing. The table lists roughly 70,000 clones, with no singletons. Sequenced: peripheral blood mononuclear cells. These TCRs come from a person aged 18 to 75 in good health.

This clone showed up many times. The read finishes 3 residues shy of the CDR3 end, and the germline J gene is used to complete it. The gene calls are TRBV6-2 or TRBV6-3 and TRBJ2-1; 9 bases line up with TRBD2. The CDR3 has 15 amino acids. Trimming cost V 6 bases and J 3 bases; bases outside gene matches: 6. Germline assignment: CDR1 MNHEY and CDR2 SVGEGT. The DNA read from the CDR3 is TGTGCCAGCAGGTTAGCGGGGGCCAGCTACAATGAG. Translating gives CASRLAGASYNE. The full CDR3 protein reads CASRLAGASYNEQFF.

This clone was found many times. The read terminates 3 residues before the CDR3 end, so the remaining end is supplied by the germline J gene. The J gene is TRBJ1-1, the V gene TRBV7-3; D unclear. Trimming removed 2 bases from V and 3 bases from J, with 10 bases in between. This CDR3 is 14 amino acids long. The germline V gene has CDR1 SGHTA and CDR2 FQGTGA. The CDR3 here is CASSLLGSDTEAFF. Partial CDR3 DNA: TGTGCCAGCAGCTTATTAGGGTCCGACACTGAA.

This clone was recorded at least ten times. The CDR3 end is not reached by the read, which stops 3 residues before it; the germline J gene fills it in. This chain links TRBV12-3 or TRBV12-4 with TRBJ2-3; 9 bases fit TRBD1. V lost 5 bases and J lost 5; bases outside the gene matches: 8. The CDR3 spans 15 residues. The sequenced part of the CDR3 DNA is TGTGCCAGCAGTGCGACAGGGGGGAGTAAAGATACG. This gives the protein CASSATGGSKDT. The CDR3, in full, reads CASSATGGSKDTQYF.

There are many counts of this clone. The read gets to within 3 residues of the CDR3 end, and the germline J gene fills in the rest. V usage is TRBV6-1 and J usage is TRBJ2-2; a weak D match, TRBD1 (5 bases). The CDR3 has 13 residues. Germline loops: CDR1 MNHNS, CDR2 SASEGT. The V and J ends lost 3 bases and 6 bases respectively, with 8 bases between them. The CDR3 bases that were read are TGTGCCAGCAGTGACAGGGCCCCCGGGGAG. Its protein is CASSDRAPGE. The entire CDR3 sequence reads CASSDRAPGELFF.

In this sample, this clone turned up many times. The missing CDR3 end, 3 residues past where the read stops, is filled in from the germline J gene. The rearrangement links TRBV30 to TRBJ2-7, with 9 bases matching TRBD1. Trimming at V came to 3 bases and at J to 1 base, leaving 10 bases not matched to a gene. Germline V gene data show CDR1 as GTSNPN and CDR2 as SVGIG (reference sequence). The CDR3 totals 16 residues. The sequenced CDR3 bases are TGTGCCTGGAGGGGACGTACCGGGACAGGGTCCTACGAG. Its translation is CAWRGRTGTGSYE. The whole CDR3 sequence is CAWRGRTGTGSYEQYF.

There are a few counts of this clone. The DNA ends 3 residues before the CDR3 does, and the rest of the CDR3 is filled in from the germline J gene. V gene TRBV19 combines with J gene TRBJ1-2; the match to TRBD1 covers 8 bases. This CDR3 region has 14 residues. The germline gives CDR1 LNHDA, CDR2 SQIVND (reference sequence). The CDR3 bases that were read are TGTGCCAGTAGTACCGGGACAGGTTCTGGGGAC. Amino acid sequence: CASSTGTGSGD. In full, the CDR3 reads CASSTGTGSGDYTF. Full variable domain (remainder filled in from reference TRBV19 and TRBJ1-2): DGGITQSPKYLFRKEGQNVTLSCEQNLNHDAMYWYRQDPGQGLRLIYYSQIVNDFQKGDIAEGYSVSREKKESFPLTVTSAQKNPTAFYLCASSTGTGSGDYTFGSGTRLTVV.

This clone was detected ten times or more. Read coverage stops 3 residues before the CDR3 terminus; the germline J gene supplies the remainder. This chain joins TRBV18 and TRBJ2-7; 9 bases align to TRBD1. Trimming removed 4 bases from V and 3 bases from J; junction bases left unmatched: 7. Germline values: CDR1 KGHSH, CDR2 LQKENI. CDR3 size: 15 residues. Incomplete CDR3 DNA: TGTGCCAGCTCACGGACAGGGGAAGGGGTCTACGAG. Translating it yields CASSRTGEGVYE. The full CDR3 protein is CASSRTGEGVYEQYF.

This clone was picked up many times. The CDR3 goes on 3 residues after the read ends, and that part is filled in from the germline J gene. The rearrangement uses TRBV5-1 and TRBJ1-6; TRBD1 matches 8 bases. Per germline, CDR1 SGHRS and CDR2 YFSETQ. The CDR3 is 15 amino acids. V dropped 0 bases and J dropped 7; count of bases not matched to a gene: 3. CDR3 DNA, as far as it was read: TGCGCCAGCAGCTTGGTGGGACAGGAGAATTCACCC. Protein product: CASSLVGQENSP. In full, the CDR3 reads CASSLVGQENSPLHF. The entire variable domain, with the rest obtained from reference TRBV5-1 and TRBJ1-6, is as follows: KAGVTQTPRYLIKTRGQQVTLSCSPISGHRSVSWYQQTPGQGLQFLFEYFSETQRNKGNFPGRFSGRQFSNSRSEMNVSTLELGDSALYLCASSLVGQENSPLHFGNGTRLTVT.

This clone was observed at least ten times. The read is 3 residues too short to cover the CDR3 end, so that end is filled in from the germline J gene. V and J are TRBV3-1 (or the pseudogene TRBV3-2) and TRBJ1-1; no reliable D call. Per germline, CDR1 LGHDT and CDR2 YNNKEL (reference sequence). The CDR3 runs to 12 residues. Trimming took off 2 bases at V and 7 bases at J, with 8 bases between the two ends. The CDR3 protein is CASSQSSGEAFF. The DNA read from the CDR3 is TGTGCCAGCAGCCAATCGTCAGGTGAA.

There are many counts of this clone. The observed sequence ends 3 residues before the CDR3 terminus, with the missing tail filled in from the germline J gene. The chain combines TRBV10-1 with TRBJ1-5, with a tentative D call TRBD1 (5 bases). CDR1 and CDR2 from the germline V gene are WNHNN and SYGVQD (reference sequence). Trimming cost V 6 bases and J 7 bases, with 13 bases left between them. The CDR3 extends over 13 amino acids. The CDR3 bases that were read are TGCGCCAGCAGCAGTCAGGGTAGCCAGCCC. This translates into CASSSQGSQP. The whole CDR3 sequence is CASSSQGSQPQHF.

This clone was seen ten or more times. The read ends 3 residues shy of where the CDR3 ends; the end is completed using the germline J gene. The gene calls are TRBV7-2 and TRBJ1-1; no reliable D call. Deletions cut 5 bases from V and 4 bases from J, with 17 bases between. The CDR3 sequence is 15 residues long. Germline-derived CDR1 and CDR2 are SGHTA and FQGNSA. The sequenced part of the CDR3 DNA is TGTGCCAGCAGCCCCGACTTTTCGCGAGGCACTGAA. This codes for CASSPDFSRGTE. The CDR3 reads in full as CASSPDFSRGTEAFF.

Concerning this clone itself: This probably arose from a read error, given a far larger clone one base away. Read data end 3 residues before the CDR3 end; the end is taken from the germline J gene. This rearrangement joins TRBV7-3 to TRBJ1-1; tentative D call: TRBD1 (6 bases). Deletions cut 9 bases from V and 5 bases from J, with 13 bases between. Germline values: CDR1 SGHTA, CDR2 FQGTGA. The CDR3 is made up of 12 amino acids. CDR3 loop: CARGGVETEAFF. CDR3 bases read: TGTGCCAGAGGGGGAGTAGAGACTGAA.

This clone occurred many times. CDR3 DNA (partial): TGTGCCAGCAGATGGACAGACGAAAACATT. Encoded protein: CASRWTDENI. The entire CDR3 sequence reads CASRWTDENIQYF. This sequence joins TRBV6-2 or TRBV6-3 and TRBJ2-4; tentative D call: TRBD1 (6 bases). The read is 3 residues too short to cover the CDR3 end, so that end is filled in from the germline J gene. Per the germline V gene, CDR1 is MNHEY and CDR2 is SVGEGT. CDR3 length: 13 amino acids. Trimming stripped 6 bases from V and 5 bases from J, with 11 bases between.

This clone was seen ten or more times. The read gets to within 3 residues of the CDR3 end, and the germline J gene fills in the rest. This chain links TRBV6-1 with TRBJ2-3; TRBD2 matches 8 bases. Per the germline V gene, CDR1 is MNHNS and CDR2 is SASEGT. The CDR3 covers 16 residues. V gave up 2 bases and J gave up 5 bases; unmatched junction bases: 9. CDR3 amino acids: CASSEMAGGPGDTQYF. CDR3 DNA (partial): TGTGCCAGCAGTGAAATGGCGGGGGGCCCCGGAGATACG.

This clone showed up many times. The CDR3 goes on 3 residues after the read ends, and that part is filled in from the germline J gene. The genes are TRBV29-1 and TRBJ2-7, with D perhaps TRBD2 (7 bases). Trimming removed 1 base from V and 2 bases from J, with 12 bases in between. This CDR3 has 14 residues. CDR1 is SQVTM and CDR2 is ANQGSEA in the germline V gene. CDR3 amino acids: CSVEVGGATYEQYF. CDR3 bases read: TGCAGCGTTGAAGTTGGGGGGGCTACCTACGAG.

This clone was recorded at least ten times. The CDR3 end is not reached by the read, which stops 3 residues before it; the germline J gene fills it in. The genes are TRBV20-1 and TRBJ2-3; TRBD2 aligns across 9 bases. J gave up 1 base and V 5 bases, and 1 base lay outside the gene matches. Germline values: CDR1 DFQATT, CDR2 SNEGSKA (reference sequence). CDR3 length equals 13 residues. CDR3 residues: CSASSGGTDTQYF. The covered CDR3 bases are TGCAGTGCTTCTAGCGGGGGCACAGATACG.

This clone was observed many times. The read is 3 residues too short to cover the CDR3 end, so that end is filled in from the germline J gene. The chain employs TRBV28 and TRBJ2-4; no definite D call. V was clipped by 2 bases and J by 0 bases, with 11 bases between them. This CDR3 region has 16 residues. Germline CDR1 is MDHEN and CDR2 is SYDVKM. CDR3 amino acids: CASSLHQALAKNIQYF. The CDR3 DNA, read in part, is TGTGCCAGCAGTTTACATCAAGCTCTAGCCAAAAACATT.

This clone was detected many times. The CDR3 end lies 3 residues beyond the end of the read and is filled in from the germline J gene. The V gene is TRBV5-4, the J gene TRBJ1-4, with TRBD1 matching over 8 bases. V lost 0 bases, J lost 5 bases, and 3 bases stayed unmatched. The length of the CDR3 is 15 residues. Germline assignment: CDR1 SGHNT and CDR2 YYREEE (reference sequence). CDR3 DNA, as far as it was read: TGTGCCAGCAGCTTGGGGACAGGGCAGAATGAAAAA. Its protein is CASSLGTGQNEK. The entire CDR3 reads CASSLGTGQNEKLFF.

This clone was seen repeatedly, ten times or more. The sequence runs out 3 residues before the end of the CDR3; the remainder is reconstructed from the germline J gene. This sequence joins TRBV7-3 and TRBJ1-2; D is perhaps TRBD1 (5 bases). Germline values: CDR1 SGHTA, CDR2 FQGTGA. The CDR3 runs to 16 residues. V dropped 5 bases and J dropped 1 base, with 17 bases sitting between them. CDR3 sequence: CASSPRGGEFNYGYTF. Partial CDR3 DNA: TGTGCCAGCAGCCCAAGAGGAGGGGAATTTAACTATGGC.

This clone came up many times. The read ends 3 residues before the CDR3 terminus; that terminus is restored from the germline J gene. V gene TRBV28 combines with J gene TRBJ2-7, with D uncertain. Deletions cut 2 bases from V and 2 bases from J, with 4 bases between. There are 12 residues in the CDR3. Germline CDR1 MDHEN, CDR2 SYDVKM. CDR3 DNA, as far as it was read: TGTGCCAGCAGTTTACAGGCCTACGAG. Translation: CASSLQAYE. The entire CDR3 is CASSLQAYEQYF.

There are many counts of this clone. The CDR3 reads CATTGTTSYNEQFF. The part of the CDR3 DNA that was read is TGTGCCACAACCGGGACAACCTCCTACAATGAG. The chain links TRBV2 to TRBJ2-1; possible D gene TRBD1, 6 bases. The sequence runs out 3 residues before the end of the CDR3; the remainder is reconstructed from the germline J gene. Germline CDR1 reads SNHLY; CDR2 reads FYNNEI. Trimming shortened V by 10 bases and J by 0 bases, and 13 bases separated the two germline ends. This CDR3 spans 14 amino acids.

This clone was found many times. Read data end 3 residues before the CDR3 end; the end is taken from the germline J gene. The chain joins TRBV7-8 to TRBJ2-2, with TRBD2 matching over 9 bases. The germline CDR1 and CDR2 sequences are SGHVS and FQNEAQ. J lost 0 bases, V lost 6 bases, and 5 bases had no gene match. The CDR3 contains 16 residues. The DNA read from the CDR3 is TGTGCCAGCAGATTCCTAGCGGGAACGAACACCGGGGAG. This gives the protein CASRFLAGTNTGE. The entire CDR3 protein reads CASRFLAGTNTGELFF.

This clone showed up many times. The CDR3 extends 3 residues past the end of the read, so its final part is completed from the germline J gene. The chain uses TRBV30 and TRBJ1-2, with 8 bases fitting TRBD1. In germline, CDR1 is GTSNPN, CDR2 SVGIG (reference sequence). V dropped 4 bases and J dropped 6; count of bases not matched to a gene: 4. The CDR3 covers 12 residues. The sequenced part of the CDR3 DNA is TGTGCCTGGACCACGACAGGGGATGGC. It codes for CAWTTTGDG. From start to end, the CDR3 is CAWTTTGDGYTF.

The table lists this clone with many counts. The CDR3 end lies 3 residues beyond the end of the read and is filled in from the germline J gene. This rearrangement joins TRBV14 to TRBJ1-2, with D perhaps matching TRBD1 (5 bases). The CDR3 is 12 amino acids. Germline V gene sequence: CDR1 SGHDN, CDR2 FVKESK. This CDR3 is CASSQGQRGYTF. CDR3 bases read: TGTGCCAGCAGCCAAGGACAGCGAGGC.

This clone was recorded at least ten times. The read terminates 3 residues ahead of where the CDR3 ends, so the germline J gene completes it. J is TRBJ1-5 and V is TRBV30; D is unclear. Deletions cut 0 bases from V and 6 bases from J, with 6 bases between. This CDR3 has 12 residues. Germline CDR1 reads GTSNPN; CDR2 reads SVGIG (reference sequence). The part of the CDR3 DNA that was read is TGTGCCTGGAGTGTACGGGGTCAGCCC. Translation gives CAWSVRGQP. The full CDR3 protein is CAWSVRGQPQHF.

This clone was seen repeatedly, ten times or more. The read stops 3 residues short of the end of the CDR3; the missing end is completed from the germline J gene. The V gene is TRBV7-9, the J gene TRBJ2-1; TRBD2 agrees at 13 bases. Germline V lookup: CDR1 SEHNR, CDR2 FQNEAQ (reference sequence). The CDR3 runs to 14 residues. After removal of 5 bases from V and 9 bases from J, the junction contained 4 bases not matched to a gene. The sequenced part of the CDR3 DNA is TGTGCCAGCAGCGAACTAGCGGGAGGGACTGAG. Its protein product is CASSELAGGTE. From start to end, the CDR3 is CASSELAGGTEQFF.

This clone was observed at least ten times. Read sequence stops 3 residues before the CDR3 end, and the germline J gene provides the missing end. The chain has TRBV20-1 and TRBJ2-3; TRBD1 matches at 12 bases. The CDR3 loop spans 15 amino acids. Germline loops: CDR1 DFQATT, CDR2 SNEGSKA (reference sequence). Trimming removed 5 bases from V and 5 bases from J; junction bases left unmatched: 8. Incomplete CDR3 DNA: TGCAGTGCTCTGGGGGACAGGGGGCTCATAGATACG. This encodes CSALGDRGLIDT. The CDR3 in full is CSALGDRGLIDTQYF.